This section outlines one TCR beta chain sequence together with its context. This entry is derived from a study of blood T cell repertoires in COVID-19. Study context: Samples representing acute and convalescent COVID-19 were sourced from the United States, Italy and Spain.

Some clones are missing from TCRdb's copy, which holds only in-frame ones; the method was immunoSEQ multiplex PCR. This sample has more than 250,000 clones; around 87% occur once, and the top ten carry about 5.2%. The CDR3 runs to 14 residues. V was pared by 2 bases and J by 6 bases, with 4 bases of the junction left unmatched. Germline V gives CDR1 SGHDT, CDR2 YYEEEE. The V gene is TRBV5-6, the J gene TRBJ2-3; 9 bases line up with TRBD2. The clonotype comes from a woman in her 30s who had recovered from COVID-19. The sequencing input was PBMCs or T cells enriched from blood (not recorded which). The chain's CDR3 is CASSLAGGEDTQYF. Here the CDR3 DNA reads TGTGCCAGCAGCTTAGCGGGGGGCGAGGATACGCAGTATTTT.